The text below deals with one T cell receptor (beta chain). This clonotype was seen only a few times. Its antigen is unknown. No base-level quality is on record; no much larger clone is a single base apart. Receptor amplification or capture employed PCR. The data were produced on an Illumina HiSeq 2500. TCR library preparation used molecular barcoding, with unique molecular identifiers applied to normalize quantification of the TCRbeta repertoire. Using fastp at Q25 and MiXCR, TCRdb reprocessed the public reads and kept productive beta chains. Entries that share a CDR3 protein sequence are merged under the most common genes and DNA. This sample holds about 600,000 distinct CDR3 sequences; about an eighth were observed only once. The ten most abundant clones make up over 2% of the sample. This sample was taken from a study of T-cell reconstitution after alpha-beta-depleted transplantation in children (dated by TCRdb to 2016 to 2018). General notes on the study: The study quantitatively tracked T-cell immune reconstitution after TCRalphabeta/CD19-depleted allogeneic hematopoietic cell transplantation in children using TCR repertoire profiling.

What the authors observed across the whole study: Apparently early alphabetaT-cell count recovery about two months after transplant reportedly relied on only several hundred rapidly expanded clones derived from non-depleted graft cells. Hyperexpanded clone frequencies declined over subsequent months; after one year, T-cell counts and TCRbeta diversity were mostly attributed to newly produced T cells. The high TCRbeta diversity at day 60 in some patients was ascribed to recipient T cells and intrathymic progenitors that had survived conditioning.

The treatment or condition label of this sample denotes: allogeneic hematopoietic cell transplantation with graft depleted of TCRalphabeta T cells and CD19 B cells. Transplant recipients were children who received TCRalphabeta/CD19-depleted allogeneic hematopoietic cell grafts. V is clipped by 1 base and J by 7 bases, and the sequence between their germline boundaries is 17 bases long. Reading from cysteine to phenylalanine, the CDR3 counts 15 amino acids. Left in the record is the CDR3 DNA by itself, 45 bases read in frame from the first base. The germline V gene provides CDR1 SGHTA and CDR2 FQGNSA.

Source: PBMCs, mostly from graft donor cells, taken 360 days after TCRalphabeta/CD19-depleted stem cell transplant. This chain joins TRBV7-2 to TRBJ2-7; the D gene could be TRBD1 or TRBD2, each one agreeing over 5 bases. This sequence originates from a male patient between 10 and 17 years old who had a stem cell transplant for acute myeloid leukemia, so the T cells may come from the graft donor. The CDR3 protein sequence reads: CASSLGGQRMGEQYF. The DNA sequence reads TGTGCCAGCAGCTTAGGGGGCCAGCGGATGGGGGAGCAGTACTTC.